The following is a T cell receptor beta chain sequence with its context. Its antigen remains unidentified. The data belong to a study of cytomegalovirus exposure and HLA in healthy donors. The length of the CDR3 is 11 residues. V was clipped by 6 bases and J by 2 bases, with 4 bases between them. The germline V gene encodes CDR1 SGHVS and CDR2 FNYEAQ. The study drew the donors from its approximately 120-subject validation cohort, separate from the approximately 670-subject first cohort. Repertoires were generated with immunoSEQ multiplex PCR, while TCRdb's copy carries only in-frame clones and drops some. Of more than 55,000 clones in the sample, 89% were seen once. Overall study findings and caveats: The study recorded fewer than 200 TCR beta chains that were cytomegalovirus-associated. Some public TCRs appeared in many individuals, while most sequences were rare.

The receptor was derived from a woman aged 18-35 years in good health and CMV-seronegative. The genes are TRBV7-6 and TRBJ2-5, with D unresolved. The sequencing sample was made of PBMCs. The CDR3 is CASSQQETQYF. Written as DNA, the CDR3 is TGTGCCAGCAGTCAACAAGAGACCCAGTACTTC.